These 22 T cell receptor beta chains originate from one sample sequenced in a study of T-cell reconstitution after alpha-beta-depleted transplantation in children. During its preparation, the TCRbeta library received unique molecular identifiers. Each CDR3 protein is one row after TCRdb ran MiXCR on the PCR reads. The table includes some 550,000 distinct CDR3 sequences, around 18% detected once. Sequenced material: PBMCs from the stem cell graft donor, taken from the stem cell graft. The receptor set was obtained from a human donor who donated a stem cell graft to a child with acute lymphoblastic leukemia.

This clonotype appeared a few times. CDR3 DNA sequence: TGCAGTGCTAGTCTACAGTACAATGAGCAGTTCTTC. Translated: CSASLQYNEQFF. This rearrangement joins TRBV20-1 to TRBJ2-1; unclear D gene. Trimming cost V 3 bases and J 4 bases, with 7 bases left between them. The germline CDR1 and CDR2 sequences are DFQATT and SNEGSKA (reference sequence). The CDR3 extends over 12 amino acids.

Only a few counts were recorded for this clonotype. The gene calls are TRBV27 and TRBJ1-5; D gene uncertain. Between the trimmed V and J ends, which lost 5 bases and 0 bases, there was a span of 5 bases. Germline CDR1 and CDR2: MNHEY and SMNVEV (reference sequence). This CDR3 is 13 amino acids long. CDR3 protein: CASSKDSNQPQHF. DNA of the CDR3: TGTGCCAGCAGTAAGGATAGCAATCAGCCCCAGCATTTT.

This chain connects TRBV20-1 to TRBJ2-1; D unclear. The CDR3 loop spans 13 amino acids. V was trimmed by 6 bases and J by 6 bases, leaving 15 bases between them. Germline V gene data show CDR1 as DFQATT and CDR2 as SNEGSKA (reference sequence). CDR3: CSATPLLSNEQFF. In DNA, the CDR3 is TGCAGTGCCACACCATTACTAAGCAATGAGCAGTTCTTC.

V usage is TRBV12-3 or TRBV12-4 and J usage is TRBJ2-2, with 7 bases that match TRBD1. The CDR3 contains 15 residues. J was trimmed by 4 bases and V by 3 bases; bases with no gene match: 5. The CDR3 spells CASSFNRGSTGELFF. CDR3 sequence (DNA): TGTGCCAGCAGTTTTAACAGGGGCTCCACCGGGGAGCTGTTTTTT.

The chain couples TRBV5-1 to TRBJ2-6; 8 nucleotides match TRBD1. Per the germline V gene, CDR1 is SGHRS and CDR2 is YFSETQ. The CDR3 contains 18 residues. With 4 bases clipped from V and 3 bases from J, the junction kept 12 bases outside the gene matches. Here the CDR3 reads CASSMIGQGGHGANVLTF. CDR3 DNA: TGCGCCAGCAGCATGATTGGACAGGGTGGACATGGGGCCAACGTCCTGACTTTC.

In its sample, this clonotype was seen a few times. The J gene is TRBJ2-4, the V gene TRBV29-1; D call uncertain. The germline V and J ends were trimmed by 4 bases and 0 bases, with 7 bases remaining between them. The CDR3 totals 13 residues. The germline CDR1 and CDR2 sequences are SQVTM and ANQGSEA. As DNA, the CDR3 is TGCAGCGTTGCAGCTGTAGCCAAAAACATTCAGTACTTC. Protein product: CSVAAVAKNIQYF.

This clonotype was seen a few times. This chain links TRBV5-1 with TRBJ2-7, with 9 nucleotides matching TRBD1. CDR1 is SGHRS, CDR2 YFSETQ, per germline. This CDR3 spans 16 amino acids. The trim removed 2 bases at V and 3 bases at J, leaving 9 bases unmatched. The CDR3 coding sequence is TGCGCCAGCAGCTTAAGAGGACAGGGGACAAACTACGAGCAGTACTTC. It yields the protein CASSLRGQGTNYEQYF.

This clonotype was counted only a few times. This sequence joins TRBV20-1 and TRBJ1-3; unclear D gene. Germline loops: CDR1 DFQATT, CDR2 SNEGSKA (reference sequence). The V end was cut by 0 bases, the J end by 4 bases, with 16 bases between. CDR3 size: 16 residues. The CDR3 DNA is TGCAGTGCTAGAGAGGGAGGGATTGTAGCGGGAAACACCATATATTTT. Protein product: CSAREGGIVAGNTIYF.

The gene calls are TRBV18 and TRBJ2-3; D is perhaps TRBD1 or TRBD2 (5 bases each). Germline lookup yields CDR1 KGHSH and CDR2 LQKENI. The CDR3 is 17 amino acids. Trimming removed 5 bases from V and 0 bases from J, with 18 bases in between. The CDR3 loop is CASSSYYRDGSTDTQYF. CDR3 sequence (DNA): TGTGCCAGCTCATCTTATTACCGGGACGGAAGCACAGATACGCAGTATTTT.

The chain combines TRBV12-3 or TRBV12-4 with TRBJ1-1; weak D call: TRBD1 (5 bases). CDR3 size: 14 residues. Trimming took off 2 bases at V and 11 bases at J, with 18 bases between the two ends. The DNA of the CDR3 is TGTGCCAGCAGTTTATGGGGGTCGGACGTGGTGGCTTTCTTT. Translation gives CASSLWGSDVVAFF.

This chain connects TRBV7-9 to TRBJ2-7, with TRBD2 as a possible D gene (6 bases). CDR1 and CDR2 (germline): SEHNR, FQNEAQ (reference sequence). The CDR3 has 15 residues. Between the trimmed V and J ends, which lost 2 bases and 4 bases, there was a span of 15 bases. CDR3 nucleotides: TGTGCCAGCAGCTTAAAGGGCCCAGGGAGGTACGAGCAGTACTTC. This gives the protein CASSLKGPGRYEQYF.

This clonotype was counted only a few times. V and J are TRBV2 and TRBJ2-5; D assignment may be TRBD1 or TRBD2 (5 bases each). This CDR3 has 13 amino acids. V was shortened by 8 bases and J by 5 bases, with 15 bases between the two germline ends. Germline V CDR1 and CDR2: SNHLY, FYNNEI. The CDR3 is CASRNWDGETQYF. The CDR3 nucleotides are TGTGCCAGCCGAAACTGGGACGGTGAGACCCAGTACTTC.

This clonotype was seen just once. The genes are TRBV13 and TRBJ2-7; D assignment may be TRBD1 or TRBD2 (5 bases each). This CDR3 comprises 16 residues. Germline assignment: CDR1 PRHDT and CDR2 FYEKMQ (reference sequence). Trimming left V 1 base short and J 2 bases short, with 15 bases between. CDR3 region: CASSLDGRDGAYEQYF. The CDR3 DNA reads TGTGCCAGCAGCTTAGACGGCCGGGACGGTGCCTACGAGCAGTACTTC.

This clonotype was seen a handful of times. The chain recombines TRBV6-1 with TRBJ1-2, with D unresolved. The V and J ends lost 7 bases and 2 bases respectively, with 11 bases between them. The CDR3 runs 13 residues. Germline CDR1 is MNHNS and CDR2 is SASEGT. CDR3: CASTDAGNYGYTF. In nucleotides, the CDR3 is TGTGCCAGCACCGACGCGGGGAACTATGGCTACACCTTC.

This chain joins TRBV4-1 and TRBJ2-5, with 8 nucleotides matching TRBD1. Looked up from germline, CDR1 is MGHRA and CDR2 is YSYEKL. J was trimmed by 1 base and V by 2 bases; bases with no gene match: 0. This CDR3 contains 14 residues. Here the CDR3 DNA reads TGCGCCAGCAGCCAACAGGGGGCCCAAGAGACCCAGTACTTC. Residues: CASSQQGAQETQYF.

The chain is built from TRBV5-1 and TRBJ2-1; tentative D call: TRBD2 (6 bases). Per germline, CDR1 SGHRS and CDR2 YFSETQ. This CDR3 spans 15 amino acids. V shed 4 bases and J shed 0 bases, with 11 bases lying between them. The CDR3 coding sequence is TGCGCCAGCAGCGGGGACTGGAGCTCCTACAATGAGCAGTTCTTC. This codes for CASSGDWSSYNEQFF.

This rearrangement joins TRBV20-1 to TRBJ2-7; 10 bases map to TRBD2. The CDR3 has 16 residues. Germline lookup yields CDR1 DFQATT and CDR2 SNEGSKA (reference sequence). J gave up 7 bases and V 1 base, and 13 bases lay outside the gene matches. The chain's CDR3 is CSARGAGLAATGEQYF. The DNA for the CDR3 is TGCAGTGCTAGAGGGGCCGGACTAGCGGCTACGGGGGAGCAGTACTTC.

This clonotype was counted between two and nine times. As DNA, the CDR3 is TGCAGTGCGGTGAGGGAACCCAATGAAAAACTGTTTTTT. It specifies CSAVREPNEKLFF. This chain connects TRBV20-1 to TRBJ1-4; D call uncertain. Trimming left V 6 bases short and J 5 bases short, with 13 bases between. This CDR3 spans 13 amino acids. Germline values: CDR1 DFQATT, CDR2 SNEGSKA (reference sequence).

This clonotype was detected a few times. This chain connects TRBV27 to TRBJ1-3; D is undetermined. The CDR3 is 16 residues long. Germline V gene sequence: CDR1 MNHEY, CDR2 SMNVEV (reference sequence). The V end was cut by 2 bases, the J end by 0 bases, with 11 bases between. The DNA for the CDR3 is TGTGCCAGCAGTTTAAGTGCAGCAGGCTCTGGAAACACCATATATTTT. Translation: CASSLSAAGSGNTIYF.

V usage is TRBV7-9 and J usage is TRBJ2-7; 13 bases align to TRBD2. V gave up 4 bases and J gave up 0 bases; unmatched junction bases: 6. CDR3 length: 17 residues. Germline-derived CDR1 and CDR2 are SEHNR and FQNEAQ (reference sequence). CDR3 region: CASSWGTSGEFSYEQYF. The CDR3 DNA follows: TGTGCCAGCAGCTGGGGGACTAGCGGGGAGTTCTCCTACGAGCAGTACTTC.

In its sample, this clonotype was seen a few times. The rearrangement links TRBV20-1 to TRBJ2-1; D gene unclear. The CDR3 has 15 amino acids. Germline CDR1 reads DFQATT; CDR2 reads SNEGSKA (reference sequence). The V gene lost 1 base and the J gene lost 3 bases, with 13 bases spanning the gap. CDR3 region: CSARGKGGYYNEQFF. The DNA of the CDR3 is TGCAGTGCTAGAGGGAAAGGCGGATACTACAATGAGCAGTTCTTC.

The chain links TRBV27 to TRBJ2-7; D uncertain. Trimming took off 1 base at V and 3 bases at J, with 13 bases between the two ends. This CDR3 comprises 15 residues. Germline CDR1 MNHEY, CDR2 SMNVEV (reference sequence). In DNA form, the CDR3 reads TGTGCCAGCAGTTTATTTGTCTACCCGCGCTACGAGCAGTACTTC. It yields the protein CASSLFVYPRYEQYF.